This T cell receptor beta chain appears in the sequencing data of a study of T cells in Graves' hyperthyroidism and ophthalmopathy. Study-wide points: Most clonotypes expanded in the thyroid (above 0.001) were also present in blood.

The TCR beta CDR3 regions underwent amplification using RNA transcripts as the source. The TCR CDR3 was amplified in a first-round RT-PCR using the HTBI primer set. A single record per CDR3 protein comes from TCRdb applying MiXCR to the multiplex PCR reads. This table holds about 520,000 distinct CDR3 sequences, around 21% found once. Uncontrolled infection, other autoimmune disease, pregnancy or lactation excluded patients. Clinical symptoms, serum thyroxine and TRAb, thyroid ultrasound and orbital computed tomography together formed the diagnostic basis. The source of the PBMCs was 8 to 10 ml of fresh peripheral blood. This clonotype occurred many times. What it recognizes is unknown. Sequence at one end of the junction differs from germline and may be a read error. Sequencing was done on a sample of blood. The receptor was isolated from a man between 18 and 29 years old with Graves' hyperthyroidism.

The CDR3 loop is CASSLDRNTGELFF. The DNA for the CDR3 is TGTGCCAGCAGCTTAGACAGAAACACCGGGGAGCTGTTTTTT. This chain joins TRBV5-1 and TRBJ2-2; tentative D call: TRBD1 (5 bases). This CDR3 comprises 14 residues. Germline CDR1 is SGHRS and CDR2 is YFSETQ.